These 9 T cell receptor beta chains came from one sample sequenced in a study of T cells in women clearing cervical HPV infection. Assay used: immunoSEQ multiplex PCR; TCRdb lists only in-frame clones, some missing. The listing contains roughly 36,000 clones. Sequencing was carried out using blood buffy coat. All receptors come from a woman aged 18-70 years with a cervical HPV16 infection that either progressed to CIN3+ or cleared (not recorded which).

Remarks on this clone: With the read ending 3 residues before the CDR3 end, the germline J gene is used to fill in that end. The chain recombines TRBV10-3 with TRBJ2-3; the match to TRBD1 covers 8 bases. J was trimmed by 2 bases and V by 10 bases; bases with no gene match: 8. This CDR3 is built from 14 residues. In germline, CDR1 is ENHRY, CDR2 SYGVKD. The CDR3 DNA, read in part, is TGTGCCACCTCGACAGGGGAGGTCACAGATACG. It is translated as CATSTGEVTDT. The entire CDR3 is CATSTGEVTDTQYF.

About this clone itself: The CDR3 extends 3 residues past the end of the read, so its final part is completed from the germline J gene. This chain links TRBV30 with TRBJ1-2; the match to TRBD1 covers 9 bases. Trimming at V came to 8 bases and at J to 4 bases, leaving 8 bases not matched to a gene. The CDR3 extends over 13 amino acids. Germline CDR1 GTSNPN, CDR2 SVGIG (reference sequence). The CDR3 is CAEITGGGYGYTF. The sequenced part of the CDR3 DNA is TGTGCCGAGATTACAGGGGGCGGCTATGGC.

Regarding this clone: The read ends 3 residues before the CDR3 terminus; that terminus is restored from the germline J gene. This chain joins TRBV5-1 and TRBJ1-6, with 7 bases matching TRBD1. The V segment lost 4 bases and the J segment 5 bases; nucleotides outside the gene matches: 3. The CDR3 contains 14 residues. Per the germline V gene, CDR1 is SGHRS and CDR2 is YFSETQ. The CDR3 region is CASSIQGNNSPLHF. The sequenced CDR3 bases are TGCGCCAGCAGCATACAGGGGAATAATTCACCC.

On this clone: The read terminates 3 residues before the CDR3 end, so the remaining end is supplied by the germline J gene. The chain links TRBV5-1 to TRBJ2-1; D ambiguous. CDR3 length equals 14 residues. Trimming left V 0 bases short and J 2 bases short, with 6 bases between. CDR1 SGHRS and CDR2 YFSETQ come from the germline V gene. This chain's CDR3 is CASSLDRAYNEQFF. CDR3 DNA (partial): TGCGCCAGCAGCTTGGACAGAGCCTACAATGAG. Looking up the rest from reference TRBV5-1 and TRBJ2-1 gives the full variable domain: KAGVTQTPRYLIKTRGQQVTLSCSPISGHRSVSWYQQTPGQGLQFLFEYFSETQRNKGNFPGRFSGRQFSNSRSEMNVSTLELGDSALYLCASSLDRAYNEQFFGPGTRLTVL.

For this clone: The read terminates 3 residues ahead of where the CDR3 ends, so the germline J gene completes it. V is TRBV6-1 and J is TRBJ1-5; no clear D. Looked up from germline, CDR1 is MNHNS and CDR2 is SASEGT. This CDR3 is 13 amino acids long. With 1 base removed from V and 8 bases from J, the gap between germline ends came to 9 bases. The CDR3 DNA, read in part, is TGTGCCAGCAGTGAAGGCCCCAAGGAGCCC. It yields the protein CASSEGPKEP. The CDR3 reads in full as CASSEGPKEPQHF.

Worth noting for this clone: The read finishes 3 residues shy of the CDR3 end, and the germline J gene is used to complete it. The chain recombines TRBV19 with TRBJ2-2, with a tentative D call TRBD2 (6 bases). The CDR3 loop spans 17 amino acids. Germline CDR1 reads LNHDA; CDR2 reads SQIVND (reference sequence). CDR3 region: CASSPTAGRWSNEKLFF. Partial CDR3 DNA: TGTGCCAGTAGTCCTACAGCAGGGAGGTGGAGTAATGAAAAG.

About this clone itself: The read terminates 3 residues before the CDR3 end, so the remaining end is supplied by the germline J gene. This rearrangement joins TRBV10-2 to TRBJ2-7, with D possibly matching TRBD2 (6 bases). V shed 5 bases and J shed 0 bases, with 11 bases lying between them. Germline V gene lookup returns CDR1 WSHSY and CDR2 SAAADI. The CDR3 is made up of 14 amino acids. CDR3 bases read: TGCGCCAGCAGTCGTGACGGGGGCTCCTACGAG. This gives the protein CASSRDGGSYE. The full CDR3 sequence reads CASSRDGGSYEQYF.

CDR3 region: CASSLDPTNEKLFF. The covered CDR3 bases are TGTGCCAGCAGCTTAGACCCGACTAATGAAAAG. The V call is TRBV7-6, the J call TRBJ2-2, with D perhaps matching TRBD2 (5 bases). The DNA ends 3 residues before the CDR3 does, and the rest of the CDR3 is filled in from the germline J gene. The CDR3 is 14 amino acids. CDR1 and CDR2 (germline): SGHVS, FNYEAQ. Looking up the rest from reference TRBV7-6 and TRBJ2-2 gives the full variable domain: GAGVSQSPRYKVTKRGQDVALRCDPISGHVSLYWYRQALGQGPEFLTYFNYEAQQDKSGLPNDRFSAERPEGSISTLTIQRTEQRDSAMYRCASSLDPTNEKLFFGEGSRLTVL.

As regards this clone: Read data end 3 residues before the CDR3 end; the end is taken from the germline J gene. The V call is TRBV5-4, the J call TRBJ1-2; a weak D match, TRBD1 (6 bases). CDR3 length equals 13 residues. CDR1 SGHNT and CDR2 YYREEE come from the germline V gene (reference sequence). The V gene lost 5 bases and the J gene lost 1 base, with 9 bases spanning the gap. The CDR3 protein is CASRQQGNYGYTF. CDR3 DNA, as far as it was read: TGTGCCAGCAGGCAACAGGGTAACTATGGC.